The sequence of this T cell receptor beta chain was determined in a study of OX40 agonist ivuxolimab in advanced cancers. Across the study: In three patients, partial responses were observed, one with hepatocellular carcinoma and two with cutaneous melanoma.

General study results and limits: Certain nonresponders likewise exhibited a low normalized T-cell clonal expansion. The investigators did not determine what antigen specificity the expanded peripheral T cells had.

Details on this clone: Its antigen remains unknown.

V dropped 0 bases and J dropped 0 bases, with 12 bases sitting between them. Germline V CDR1 and CDR2: MGHRA, YSYEKL. This CDR3 contains 16 residues. Measured with immunoSEQ multiplex PCR; TCRdb has only the in-frame clones, and not every one. The table records tens of thousands of clones, roughly nine tenths of them present only once. Collection of blood occurred at baseline, at cycle 4 day 1, and at cycle 7 day 1. The origin of this receptor is an adult with an advanced solid tumor such as melanoma, head and neck, liver or kidney cancer. Sequencing used CD4+ or CD8+ T cells sorted from blood, obtained in a trial of the OX40 agonist ivuxolimab. V is TRBV4-1 and J is TRBJ2-7, with D tentatively TRBD1 (6 bases). The CDR3 nucleotides are TGCGCCAGCAGCCAAGAAGGGCAGGGGTTCTCCTACGAGCAGTACTTC. As protein: CASSQEGQGFSYEQYF.